The T cell receptor (beta chain) described here comes from a study of T cells in localized non-small cell lung cancer. General study results and limits: It remains possible that heterogeneity exists, since only one tumor region was sequenced. Appearances in adjacent lung were noted for a median approximately 61 of the top 100 tumor clones. In uninvolved adjacent lung, T cell clonality reached its highest value, exceeding tumor.

Note on this clone: What it binds is not known.

The CDR3 contains 13 residues. Deletions cut 6 bases from V and 7 bases from J, with 15 bases between. CDR1 is LNHDA, CDR2 SQIVND, per germline (reference sequence). Profiling relied on immunoSEQ multiplex PCR, and the TCRdb table lists in-frame clones only, not all of them. Among around 1,100 clones listed, 36% were seen once. The sampled adjacent lung lay at least 2 cm from the tumor margin and showed no atypia. Material: normal lung tissue next to the tumor, obtained before any cancer treatment. The receptor's source is a man aged 35-75 years with stage III lung adenocarcinoma. The chain combines TRBV19 with TRBJ2-5; TRBD2 might be the D (7 bases). In DNA form, the CDR3 reads TGTGCCAGTAGACGGGGGGCCGAGGGGACCCAGTACTTC. This codes for CASRRGAEGTQYF. The full variable domain, rest sourced from reference TRBV19 and TRBJ2-5, is DGGITQSPKYLFRKEGQNVTLSCEQNLNHDAMYWYRQDPGQGLRLIYYSQIVNDFQKGDIAEGYSVSREKKESFPLTVTSAQKNPTAFYLCASRRGAEGTQYFGPGTRLLVL.